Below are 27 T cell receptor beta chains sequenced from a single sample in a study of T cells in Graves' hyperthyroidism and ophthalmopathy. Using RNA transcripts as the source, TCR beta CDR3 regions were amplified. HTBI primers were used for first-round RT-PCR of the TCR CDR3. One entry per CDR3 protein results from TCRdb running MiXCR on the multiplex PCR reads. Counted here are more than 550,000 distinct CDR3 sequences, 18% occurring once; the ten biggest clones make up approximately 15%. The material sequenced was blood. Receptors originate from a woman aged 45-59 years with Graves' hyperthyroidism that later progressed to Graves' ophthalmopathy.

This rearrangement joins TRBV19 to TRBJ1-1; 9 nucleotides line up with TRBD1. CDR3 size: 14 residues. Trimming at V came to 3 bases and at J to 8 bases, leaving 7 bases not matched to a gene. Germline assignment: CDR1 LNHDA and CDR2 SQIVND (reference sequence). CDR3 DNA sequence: TGTGCCAGTAGTATTAGTCGGACAGGGGAAGAAGCTTTCTTT. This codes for CASSISRTGEEAFF.

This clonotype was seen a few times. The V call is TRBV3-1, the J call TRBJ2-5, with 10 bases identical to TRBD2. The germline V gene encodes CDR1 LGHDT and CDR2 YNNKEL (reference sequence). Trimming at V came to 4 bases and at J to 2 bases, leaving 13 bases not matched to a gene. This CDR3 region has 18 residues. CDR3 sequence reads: CASSPSSGGVSLQETQYF. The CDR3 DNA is TGTGCCAGCAGCCCTTCTAGCGGGGGTGTCAGCTTGCAAGAGACCCAGTACTTC.

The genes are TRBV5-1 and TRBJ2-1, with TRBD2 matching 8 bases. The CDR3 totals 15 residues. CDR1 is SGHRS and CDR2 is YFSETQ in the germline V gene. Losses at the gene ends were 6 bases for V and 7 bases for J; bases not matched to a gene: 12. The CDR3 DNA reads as TGCGCCAGCACTACCCAAAGCGGGGGAGGGAATGAGCAGTTCTTC. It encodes CASTTQSGGGNEQFF.

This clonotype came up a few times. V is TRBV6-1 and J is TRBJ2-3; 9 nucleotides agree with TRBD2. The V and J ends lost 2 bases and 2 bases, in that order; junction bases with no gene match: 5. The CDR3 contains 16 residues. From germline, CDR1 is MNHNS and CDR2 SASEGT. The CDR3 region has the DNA TGTGCCAGCAGTGAATTGGGCGGGGGGGTCACAGATACGCAGTATTTT. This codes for CASSELGGGVTDTQYF.

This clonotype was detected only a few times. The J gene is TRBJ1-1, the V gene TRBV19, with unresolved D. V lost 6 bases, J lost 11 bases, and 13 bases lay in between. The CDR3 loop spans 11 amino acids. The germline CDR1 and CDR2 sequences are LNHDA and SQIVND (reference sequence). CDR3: CASRDALRAFF. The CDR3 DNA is TGTGCCAGTAGGGACGCGTTACGGGCTTTCTTT.

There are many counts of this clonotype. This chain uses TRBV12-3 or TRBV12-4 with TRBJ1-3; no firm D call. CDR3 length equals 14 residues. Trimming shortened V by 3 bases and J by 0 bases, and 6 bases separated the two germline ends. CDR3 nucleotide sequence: TGTGCCAGCAGTTTCACGGTCTCTGGAAACACCATATATTTT. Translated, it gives CASSFTVSGNTIYF.

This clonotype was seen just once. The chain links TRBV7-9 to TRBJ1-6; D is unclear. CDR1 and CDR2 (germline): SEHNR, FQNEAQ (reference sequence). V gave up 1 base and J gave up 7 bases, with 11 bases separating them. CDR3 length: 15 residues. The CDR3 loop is CASSLGVGENSPLHF. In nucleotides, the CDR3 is TGTGCCAGCAGCTTAGGGGTCGGGGAAAATTCACCCCTCCACTTT.

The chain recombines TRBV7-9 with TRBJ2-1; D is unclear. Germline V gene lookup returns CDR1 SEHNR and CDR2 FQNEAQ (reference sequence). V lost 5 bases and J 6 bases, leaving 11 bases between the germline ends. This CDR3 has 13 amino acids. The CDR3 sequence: CASSPESANEQFF. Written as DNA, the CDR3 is TGTGCCAGCAGCCCCGAGTCGGCCAATGAGCAGTTCTTC.

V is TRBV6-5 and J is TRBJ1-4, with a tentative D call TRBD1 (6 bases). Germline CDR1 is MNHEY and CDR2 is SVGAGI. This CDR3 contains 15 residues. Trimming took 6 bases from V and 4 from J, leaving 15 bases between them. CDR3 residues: CASRSHRERNEKLFF. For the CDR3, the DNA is TGTGCCAGCAGGTCACACAGGGAGCGTAATGAAAAACTGTTTTTT.

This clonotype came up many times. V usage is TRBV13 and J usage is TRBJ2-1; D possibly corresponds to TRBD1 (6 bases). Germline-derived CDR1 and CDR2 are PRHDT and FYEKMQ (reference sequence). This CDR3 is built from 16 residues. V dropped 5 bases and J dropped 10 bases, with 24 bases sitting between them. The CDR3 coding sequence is TGTGCCAGCAGCACCCTTCAGGGGCGGCGGTACGGAGAGCAGTTCTTC. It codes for CASSTLQGRRYGEQFF. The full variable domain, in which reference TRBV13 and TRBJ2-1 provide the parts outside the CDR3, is AAGVIQSPRHLIKEKRETATLKCYPIPRHDTVYWYQQGPGQDPQFLISFYEKMQSDKGSIPDRFSAQQFSDYHSELNMSSLELGDSALYFCASSTLQGRRYGEQFFGPGTRLTVL.

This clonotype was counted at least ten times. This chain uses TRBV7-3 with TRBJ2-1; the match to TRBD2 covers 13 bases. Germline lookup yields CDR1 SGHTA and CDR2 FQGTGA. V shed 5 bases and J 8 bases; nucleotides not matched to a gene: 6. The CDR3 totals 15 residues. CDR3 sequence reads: CASSRTSGGLDEQFF. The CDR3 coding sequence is TGTGCCAGCAGCCGGACTAGCGGGGGCCTCGATGAGCAGTTCTTC.

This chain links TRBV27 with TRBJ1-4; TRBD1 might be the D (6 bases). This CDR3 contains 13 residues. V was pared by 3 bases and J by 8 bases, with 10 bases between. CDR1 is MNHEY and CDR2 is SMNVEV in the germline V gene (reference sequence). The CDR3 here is CASSFGTREKLFF. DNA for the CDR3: TGTGCCAGCAGTTTCGGGACACGCGAAAAACTGTTTTTT.

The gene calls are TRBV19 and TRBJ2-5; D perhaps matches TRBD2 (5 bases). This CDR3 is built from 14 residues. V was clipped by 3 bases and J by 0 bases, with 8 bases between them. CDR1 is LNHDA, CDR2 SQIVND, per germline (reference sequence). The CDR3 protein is CASSIPGYQETQYF. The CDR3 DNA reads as TGTGCCAGTAGTATTCCGGGGTACCAAGAGACCCAGTACTTC. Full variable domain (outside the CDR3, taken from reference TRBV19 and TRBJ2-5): DGGITQSPKYLFRKEGQNVTLSCEQNLNHDAMYWYRQDPGQGLRLIYYSQIVNDFQKGDIAEGYSVSREKKESFPLTVTSAQKNPTAFYLCASSIPGYQETQYFGPGTRLLVL.

The CDR3 protein is CASSIRRAGSTDTQYF. In DNA, the CDR3 is TGTGCCAGTAGTATTCGGAGAGCGGGGAGCACAGATACGCAGTATTTT. The chain employs TRBV19 and TRBJ2-3, with 7 bases identical to TRBD2. The germline V gene encodes CDR1 LNHDA and CDR2 SQIVND (reference sequence). The CDR3 consists of 16 residues. Unmatched junction bases numbered 6, after V lost 3 bases and J lost 0 bases.

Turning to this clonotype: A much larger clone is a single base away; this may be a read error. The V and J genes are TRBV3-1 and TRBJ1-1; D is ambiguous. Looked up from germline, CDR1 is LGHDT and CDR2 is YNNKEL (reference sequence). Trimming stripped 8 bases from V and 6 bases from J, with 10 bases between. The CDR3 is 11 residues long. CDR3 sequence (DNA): TGTGCCAGCGAGGGTTACGCTGAAGCTTTCTTT. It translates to CASEGYAEAFF.

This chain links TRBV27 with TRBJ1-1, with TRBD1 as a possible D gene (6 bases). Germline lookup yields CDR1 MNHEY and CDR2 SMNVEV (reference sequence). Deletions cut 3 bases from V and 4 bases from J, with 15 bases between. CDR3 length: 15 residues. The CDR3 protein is CASSFGGAVSTEAFF. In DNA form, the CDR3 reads TGTGCCAGCAGTTTCGGGGGGGCTGTGAGCACTGAAGCTTTCTTT.

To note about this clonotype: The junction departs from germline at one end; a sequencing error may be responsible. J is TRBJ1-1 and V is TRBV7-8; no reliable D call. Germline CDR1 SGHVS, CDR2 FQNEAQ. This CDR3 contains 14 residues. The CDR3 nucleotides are TGTGCCAGCAGCTTATATCCGAGGAACGCTGAAGCTTTCTTT. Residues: CASSLYPRNAEAFF.

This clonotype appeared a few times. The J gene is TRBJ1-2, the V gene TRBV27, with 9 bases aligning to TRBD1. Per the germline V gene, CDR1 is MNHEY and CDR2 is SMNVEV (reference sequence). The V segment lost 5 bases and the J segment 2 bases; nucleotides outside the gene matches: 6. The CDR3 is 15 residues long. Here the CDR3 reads CASSPTGGPNYGYTF. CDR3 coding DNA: TGTGCCAGCAGTCCTACAGGGGGCCCGAACTATGGCTACACCTTC.

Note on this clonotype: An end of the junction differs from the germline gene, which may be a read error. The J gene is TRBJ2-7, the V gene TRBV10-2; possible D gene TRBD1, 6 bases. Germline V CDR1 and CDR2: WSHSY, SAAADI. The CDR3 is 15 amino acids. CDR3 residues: CTSTSDRDTYYEQYF. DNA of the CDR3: TGCACCAGCACTTCGGATCGGGACACCTACTACGAGCAGTACTTC.

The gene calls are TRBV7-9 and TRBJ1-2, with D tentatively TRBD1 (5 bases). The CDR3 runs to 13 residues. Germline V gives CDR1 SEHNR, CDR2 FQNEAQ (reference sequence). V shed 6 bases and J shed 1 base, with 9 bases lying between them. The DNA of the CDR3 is TGTGCCAGCAGGTTGGACATTAACTATGGCTACACCTTC. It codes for CASRLDINYGYTF. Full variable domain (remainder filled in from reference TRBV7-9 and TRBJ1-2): DTGVSQNPRHKITKRGQNVTFRCDPISEHNRLYWYRQTLGQGPEFLTYFQNEAQLEKSRLLSDRFSAERPKGSFSTLEIQRTEQGDSAMYLCASRLDINYGYTFGSGTRLTVV.

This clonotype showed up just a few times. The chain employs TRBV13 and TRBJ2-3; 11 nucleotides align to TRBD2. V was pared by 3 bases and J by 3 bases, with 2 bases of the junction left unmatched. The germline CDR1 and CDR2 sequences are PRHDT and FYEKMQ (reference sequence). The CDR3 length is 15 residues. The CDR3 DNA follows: TGTGCCAGCAGCTTTAGCGGGGGGGAAACAGATACGCAGTATTTT. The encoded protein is CASSFSGGETDTQYF.

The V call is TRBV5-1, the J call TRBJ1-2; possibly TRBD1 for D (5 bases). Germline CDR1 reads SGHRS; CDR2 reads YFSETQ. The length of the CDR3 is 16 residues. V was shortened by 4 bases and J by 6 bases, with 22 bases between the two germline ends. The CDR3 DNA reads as TGCGCCAGCAGCAGAGTTGGGGACCGAAATGTGGATGGCTACACCTTC. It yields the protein CASSRVGDRNVDGYTF.

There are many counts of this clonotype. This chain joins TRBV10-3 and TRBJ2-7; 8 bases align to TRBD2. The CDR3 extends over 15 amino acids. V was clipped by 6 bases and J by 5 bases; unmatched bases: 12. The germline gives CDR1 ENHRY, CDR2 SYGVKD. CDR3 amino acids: CAISTGGLLWDEQYF. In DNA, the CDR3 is TGTGCCATCAGCACGGGGGGGTTGTTATGGGACGAGCAGTACTTC.

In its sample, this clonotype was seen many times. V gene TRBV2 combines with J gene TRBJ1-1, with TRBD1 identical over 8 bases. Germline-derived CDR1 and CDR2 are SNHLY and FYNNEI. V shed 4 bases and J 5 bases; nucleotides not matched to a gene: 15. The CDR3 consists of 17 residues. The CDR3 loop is CASSGDRRRLEGTEAFF. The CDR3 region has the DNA TGTGCCAGCAGTGGGGACAGGAGGAGGCTAGAGGGGACTGAAGCTTTCTTT.

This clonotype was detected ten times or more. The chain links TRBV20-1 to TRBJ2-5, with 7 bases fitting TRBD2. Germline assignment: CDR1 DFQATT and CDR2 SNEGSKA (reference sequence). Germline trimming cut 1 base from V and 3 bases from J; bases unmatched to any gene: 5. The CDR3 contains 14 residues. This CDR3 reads CSARGGGFKETQYF. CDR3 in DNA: TGCAGTGCTAGAGGGGGGGGATTCAAAGAGACCCAGTACTTC.

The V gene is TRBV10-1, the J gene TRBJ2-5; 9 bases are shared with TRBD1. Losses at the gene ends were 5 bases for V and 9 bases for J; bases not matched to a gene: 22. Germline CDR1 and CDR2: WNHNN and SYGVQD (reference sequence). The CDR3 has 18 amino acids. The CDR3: CASSPGQGLALPPGAQYF. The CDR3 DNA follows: TGCGCCAGCAGTCCGGGACAGGGATTGGCACTACCCCCGGGAGCCCAGTACTTC.

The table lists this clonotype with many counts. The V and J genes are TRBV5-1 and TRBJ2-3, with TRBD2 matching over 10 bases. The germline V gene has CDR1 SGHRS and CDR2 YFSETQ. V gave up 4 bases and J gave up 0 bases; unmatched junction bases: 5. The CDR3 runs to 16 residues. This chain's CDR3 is CASSIGLAASTDTQYF. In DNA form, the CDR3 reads TGCGCCAGCAGCATAGGACTAGCGGCAAGCACAGATACGCAGTATTTT.